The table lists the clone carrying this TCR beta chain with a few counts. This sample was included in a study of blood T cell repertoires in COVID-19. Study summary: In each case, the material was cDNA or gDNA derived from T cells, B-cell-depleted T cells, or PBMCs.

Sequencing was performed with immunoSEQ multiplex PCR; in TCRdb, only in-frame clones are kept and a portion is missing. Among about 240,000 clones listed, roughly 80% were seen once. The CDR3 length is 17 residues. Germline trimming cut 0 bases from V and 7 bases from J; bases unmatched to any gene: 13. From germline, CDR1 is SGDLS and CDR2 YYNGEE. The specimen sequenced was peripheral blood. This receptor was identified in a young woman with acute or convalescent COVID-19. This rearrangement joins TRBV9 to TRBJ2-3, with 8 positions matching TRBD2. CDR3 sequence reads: CASSVEFFGAGENTQYF. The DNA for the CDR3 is TGTGCCAGCAGCGTAGAATTTTTTGGAGCGGGGGAAAATACGCAGTATTTT.